This section outlines one T cell receptor beta chain sequence together with its context. No antigen is known for it. V lost 6 bases to trimming and J lost 1 base; unmatched junction nucleotides: 8. The CDR3 length is 15 residues. Germline CDR1 and CDR2: MNHEY and SVGAGI. The data were produced by immunoSEQ multiplex PCR, yet TCRdb's version contains in-frame clones alone and is incomplete. The table shows about 150,000 clones, with around 93% occurring only once. This sample stems from a study of T cell responses to AZD1222 COVID-19 vaccine. About the research overall: Analyses pooled second doses at about 4 or about 12 weeks. Study conclusions and caveats: An increase in Spike-specific TCR breadth and depth was observed after two AZD1222 doses. The donor cohort was predominantly white British with a female majority, and clonal diversity may have been underestimated.

Source: peripheral blood, taken on day 0 of AZD1222 vaccination. V usage is TRBV6-5 and J usage is TRBJ2-5, with 7 bases identical to TRBD1. The TCR sequence derives from an adult in good health. Written as DNA, the CDR3 is TGTGCCAGCAGAAACCGGGACAGCACCCAAGAGACCCAGTACTTC. Residues: CASRNRDSTQETQYF.